This entry lists 3 T cell receptor beta chains sequenced from one sample in a study of cytomegalovirus exposure and HLA in healthy donors. This PCR relied on a set of 60 Vbeta primers and 13 Jbeta primers. Generated by immunoSEQ multiplex PCR, the TCRdb table keeps only in-frame clones and is missing some. Seen here are roughly 150,000 clones, roughly 77% observed once, and the top ten hold around 11%. The sample comprised PBMCs. These receptors came from a young man in good health and CMV-seropositive.

The chain is built from TRBV7-2 and TRBJ1-1; maybe TRBD1 (6 bases). The CDR3 totals 14 residues. Germline assignment: CDR1 SGHTA and CDR2 FQGNSA. The V and J ends lost 0 bases and 4 bases respectively, with 9 bases between them. The CDR3 DNA reads as TGTGCCAGCAGCTTAGCGTGGGACACCACTGAAGCTTTCTTT. This translates into CASSLAWDTTEAFF.

About this clone: The same CDR3 also results from other DNA sequences found in this sample. The chain joins TRBV5-8 to TRBJ1-5; possibly TRBD1 for D (6 bases). CDR3 size: 14 residues. The germline V gene has CDR1 SGHTS and CDR2 YDEGEE. The V and J ends lost 2 bases and 4 bases respectively, with 10 bases between them. The CDR3 reads CASSLRTANQPQHF. The CDR3 DNA follows: TGTGCCAGCAGCTTAAGGACAGCAAATCAGCCCCAGCATTTT.

V gene TRBV19 combines with J gene TRBJ2-1, with 8 bases matching TRBD1. This CDR3 has 16 amino acids. V was clipped by 3 bases and J by 12 bases; unmatched bases: 16. The germline V gene encodes CDR1 LNHDA and CDR2 SQIVND (reference sequence). This CDR3 reads CASSILDRGRSHTQFF. The DNA of the CDR3 is TGTGCCAGTAGTATCCTCGACAGGGGACGTTCCCATACGCAGTTCTTC.